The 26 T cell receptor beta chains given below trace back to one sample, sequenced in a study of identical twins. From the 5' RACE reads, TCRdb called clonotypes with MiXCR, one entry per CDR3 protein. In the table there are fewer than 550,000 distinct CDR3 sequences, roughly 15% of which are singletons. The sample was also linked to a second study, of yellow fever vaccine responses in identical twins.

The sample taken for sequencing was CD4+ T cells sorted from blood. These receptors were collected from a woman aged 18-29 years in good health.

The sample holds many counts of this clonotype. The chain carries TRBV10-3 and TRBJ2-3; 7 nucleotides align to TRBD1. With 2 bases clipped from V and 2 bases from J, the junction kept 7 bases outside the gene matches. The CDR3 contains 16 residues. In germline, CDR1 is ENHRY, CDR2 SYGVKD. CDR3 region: CAISEPGQKITDTQYF. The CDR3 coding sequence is TGTGCCATCAGTGAGCCGGGACAGAAGATCACAGATACGCAGTATTTT.

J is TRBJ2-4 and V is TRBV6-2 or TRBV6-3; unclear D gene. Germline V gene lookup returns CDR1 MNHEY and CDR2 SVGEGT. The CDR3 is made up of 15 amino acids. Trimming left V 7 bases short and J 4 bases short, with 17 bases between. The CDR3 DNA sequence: TGTGCCAGCATGGACGCCGGAAGAGCTAAAAACATTCAGTACTTC. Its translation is CASMDAGRAKNIQYF.

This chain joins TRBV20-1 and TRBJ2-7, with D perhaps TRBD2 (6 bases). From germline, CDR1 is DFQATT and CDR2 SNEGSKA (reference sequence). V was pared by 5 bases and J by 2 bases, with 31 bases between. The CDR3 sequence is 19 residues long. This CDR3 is CSASAGRGKVSDTPYEQYF. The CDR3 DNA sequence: TGCAGTGCTTCCGCGGGTCGCGGGAAAGTTAGTGATACCCCCTACGAGCAGTACTTC.

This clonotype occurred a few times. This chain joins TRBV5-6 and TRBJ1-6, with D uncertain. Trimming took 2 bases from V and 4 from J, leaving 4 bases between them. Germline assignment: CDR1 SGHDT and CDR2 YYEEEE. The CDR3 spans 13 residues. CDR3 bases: TGTGCCAGCAGCTTCTCATATAATTCACCCCTCCACTTT. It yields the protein CASSFSYNSPLHF. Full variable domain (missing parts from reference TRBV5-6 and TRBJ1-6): DAGVTQSPTHLIKTRGQQVTLRCSPKSGHDTVSWYQQALGQGPQFIFQYYEEEERQRGNFPDRFSGHQFPNYSSELNVNALLLGDSALYLCASSFSYNSPLHFGNGTRLTVT.

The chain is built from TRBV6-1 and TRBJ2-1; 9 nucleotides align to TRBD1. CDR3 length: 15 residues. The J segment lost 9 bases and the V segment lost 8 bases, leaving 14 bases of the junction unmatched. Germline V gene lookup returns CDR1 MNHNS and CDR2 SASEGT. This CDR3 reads CASGSGGTGSLEQFF. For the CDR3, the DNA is TGTGCCAGCGGGTCTGGAGGGACAGGGAGTCTTGAGCAGTTCTTC.

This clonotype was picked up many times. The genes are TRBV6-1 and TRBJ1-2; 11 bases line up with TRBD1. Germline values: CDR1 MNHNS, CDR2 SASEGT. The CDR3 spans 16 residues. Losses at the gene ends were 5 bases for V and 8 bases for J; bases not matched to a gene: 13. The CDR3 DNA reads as TGTGCCAGCAGTCCGCAAGGACAGGGGGCAACGCGGGGCTACACCTTC. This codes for CASSPQGQGATRGYTF.

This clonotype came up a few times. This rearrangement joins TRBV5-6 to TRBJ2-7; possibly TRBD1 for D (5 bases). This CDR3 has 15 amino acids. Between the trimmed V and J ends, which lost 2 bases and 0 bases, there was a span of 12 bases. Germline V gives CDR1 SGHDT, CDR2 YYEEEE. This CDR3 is CASSLRGLSSYEQYF. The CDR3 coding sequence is TGTGCCAGCAGCTTAAGGGGCTTAAGCTCCTACGAGCAGTACTTC.

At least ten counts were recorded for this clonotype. The CDR3 sequence is CASSLSVETQYF. The CDR3 DNA follows: TGTGCCAGCAGCTTGAGTGTAGAGACCCAGTACTTC. V usage is TRBV5-6 and J usage is TRBJ2-5; D remains unclear. From germline, CDR1 is SGHDT and CDR2 YYEEEE. V gave up 1 base and J gave up 4 bases, with 5 bases separating them. This CDR3 comprises 12 residues.

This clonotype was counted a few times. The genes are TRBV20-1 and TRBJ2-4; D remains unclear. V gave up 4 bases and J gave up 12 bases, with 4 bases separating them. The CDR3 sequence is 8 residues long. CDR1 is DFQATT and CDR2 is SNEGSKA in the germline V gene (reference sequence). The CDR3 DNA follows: TGCAGTGCTATCGGTCAGTACTTC. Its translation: CSAIGQYF.

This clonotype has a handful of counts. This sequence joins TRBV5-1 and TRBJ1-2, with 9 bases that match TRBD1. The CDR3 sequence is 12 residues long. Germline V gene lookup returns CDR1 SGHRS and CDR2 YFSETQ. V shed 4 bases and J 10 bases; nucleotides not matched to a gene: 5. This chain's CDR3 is CASSPGQGVYTF. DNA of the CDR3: TGCGCCAGCAGCCCGGGACAGGGAGTCTACACCTTC.

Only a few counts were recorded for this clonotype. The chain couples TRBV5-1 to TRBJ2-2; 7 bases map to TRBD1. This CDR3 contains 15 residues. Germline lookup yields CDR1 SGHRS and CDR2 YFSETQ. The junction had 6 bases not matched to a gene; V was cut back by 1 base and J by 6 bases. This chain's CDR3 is CASSLSRTGAGELFF. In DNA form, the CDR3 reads TGCGCCAGCAGCTTGTCCCGGACAGGAGCCGGGGAGCTGTTTTTT.

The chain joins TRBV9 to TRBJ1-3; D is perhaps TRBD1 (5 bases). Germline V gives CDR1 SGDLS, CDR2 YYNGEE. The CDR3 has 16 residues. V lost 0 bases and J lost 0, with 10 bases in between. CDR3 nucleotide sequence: TGTGCCAGCAGCGTAGTCGCGGACACCTCTGGAAACACCATATATTTT. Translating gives CASSVVADTSGNTIYF.

The CDR3 loop reads CATLLAGGRNEQFF. For the CDR3, the DNA is TGTGCCACCTTACTAGCGGGAGGACGGAATGAGCAGTTCTTC. V is TRBV28 and J is TRBJ2-1; 12 bases line up with TRBD2. The V segment lost 10 bases and the J segment 7 bases; nucleotides outside the gene matches: 8. The CDR3 contains 14 residues. CDR1 is MDHEN, CDR2 SYDVKM, per germline. Using reference TRBV28 and TRBJ2-1 for the parts outside the CDR3, the full variable domain is DVKVTQSSRYLVKRTGEKVFLECVQDMDHENMFWYRQDPGLGLRLIYFSYDVKMKEKGDIPEGYSVSREKKERFSLILESASTNQTSMYLCATLLAGGRNEQFFGPGTRLTVL.

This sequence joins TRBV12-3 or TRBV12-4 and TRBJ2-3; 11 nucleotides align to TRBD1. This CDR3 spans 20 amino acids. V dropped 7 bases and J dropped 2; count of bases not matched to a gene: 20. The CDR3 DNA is TGTGCCAGCACCCTTCGGGACAGGGGGATTGGGGGAGTCGTCACAGATACGCAGTATTTT. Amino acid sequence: CASTLRDRGIGGVVTDTQYF.

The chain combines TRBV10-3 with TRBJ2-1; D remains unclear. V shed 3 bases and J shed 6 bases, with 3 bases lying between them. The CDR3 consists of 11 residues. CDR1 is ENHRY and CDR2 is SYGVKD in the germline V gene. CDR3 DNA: TGTGCCATCAGTGACCTCAATGAGCAGTTCTTC. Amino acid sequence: CAISDLNEQFF.

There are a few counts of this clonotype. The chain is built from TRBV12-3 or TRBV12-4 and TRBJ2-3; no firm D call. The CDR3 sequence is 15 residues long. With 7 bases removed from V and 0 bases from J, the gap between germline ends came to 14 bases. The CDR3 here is CASTRLQKSTDTQYF. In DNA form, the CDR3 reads TGTGCCAGCACCCGACTCCAGAAGAGCACAGATACGCAGTATTTT.

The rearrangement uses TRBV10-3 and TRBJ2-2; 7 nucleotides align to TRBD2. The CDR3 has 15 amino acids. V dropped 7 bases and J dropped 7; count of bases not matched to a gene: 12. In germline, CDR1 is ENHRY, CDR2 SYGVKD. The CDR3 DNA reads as TGTGCCATCAAACCGGGACTACTGTCGGTCGGGGAGCTGTTTTTT. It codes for CAIKPGLLSVGELFF.

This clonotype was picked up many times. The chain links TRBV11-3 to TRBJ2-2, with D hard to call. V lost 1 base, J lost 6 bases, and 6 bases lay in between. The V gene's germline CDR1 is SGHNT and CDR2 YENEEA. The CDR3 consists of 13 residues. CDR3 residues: CASSLGEPGELFF. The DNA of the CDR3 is TGTGCCAGCAGCTTAGGAGAGCCCGGGGAGCTGTTTTTT.

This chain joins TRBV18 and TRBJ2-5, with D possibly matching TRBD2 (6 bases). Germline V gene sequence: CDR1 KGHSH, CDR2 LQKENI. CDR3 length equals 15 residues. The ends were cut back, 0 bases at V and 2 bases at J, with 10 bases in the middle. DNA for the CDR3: TGTGCCAGCTCACCACCAGGGACTCCGCAAGAGACCCAGTACTTC. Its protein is CASSPPGTPQETQYF.

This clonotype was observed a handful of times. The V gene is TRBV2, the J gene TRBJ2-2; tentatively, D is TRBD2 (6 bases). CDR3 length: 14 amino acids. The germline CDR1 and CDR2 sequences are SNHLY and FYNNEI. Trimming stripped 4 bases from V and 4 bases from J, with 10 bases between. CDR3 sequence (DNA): TGTGCCAGCAGTGTTAGCGGAGCCACCGGGGAGCTGTTTTTT. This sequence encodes CASSVSGATGELFF.

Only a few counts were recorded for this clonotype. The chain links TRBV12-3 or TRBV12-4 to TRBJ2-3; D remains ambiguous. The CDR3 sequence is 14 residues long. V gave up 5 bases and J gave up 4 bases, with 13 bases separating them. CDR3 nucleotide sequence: TGTGCCAGCAGTCTGAGAGGTTGGCCAGATACGCAGTATTTT. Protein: CASSLRGWPDTQYF.

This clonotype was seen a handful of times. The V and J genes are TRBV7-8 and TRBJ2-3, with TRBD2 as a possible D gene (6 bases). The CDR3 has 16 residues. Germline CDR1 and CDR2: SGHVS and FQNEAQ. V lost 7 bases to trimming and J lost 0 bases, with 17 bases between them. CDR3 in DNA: TGTGCCAGCACCTTTGATTGGGGGGATAGCACAGATACGCAGTATTTT. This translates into CASTFDWGDSTDTQYF.

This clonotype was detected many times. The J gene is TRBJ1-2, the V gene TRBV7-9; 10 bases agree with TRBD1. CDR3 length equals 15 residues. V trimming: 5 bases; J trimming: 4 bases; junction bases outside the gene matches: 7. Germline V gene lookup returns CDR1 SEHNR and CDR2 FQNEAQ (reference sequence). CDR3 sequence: CASSPPGTGAYGYTF. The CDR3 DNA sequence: TGTGCCAGCAGCCCCCCCGGGACAGGGGCCTATGGCTACACCTTC.

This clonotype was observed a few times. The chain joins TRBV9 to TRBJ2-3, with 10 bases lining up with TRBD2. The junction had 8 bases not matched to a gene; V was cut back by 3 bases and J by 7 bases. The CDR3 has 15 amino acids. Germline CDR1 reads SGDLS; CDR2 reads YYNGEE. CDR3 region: CASSASSGSWYTQYF. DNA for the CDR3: TGTGCCAGCAGCGCCTCTAGCGGGAGTTGGTATACGCAGTATTTT.

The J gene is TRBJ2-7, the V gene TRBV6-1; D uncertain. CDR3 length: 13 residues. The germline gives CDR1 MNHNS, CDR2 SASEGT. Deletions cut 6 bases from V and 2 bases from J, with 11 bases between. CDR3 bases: TGTGCCAGCAGCCGGACGTCGACCTACGAGCAGTACTTC. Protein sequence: CASSRTSTYEQYF.

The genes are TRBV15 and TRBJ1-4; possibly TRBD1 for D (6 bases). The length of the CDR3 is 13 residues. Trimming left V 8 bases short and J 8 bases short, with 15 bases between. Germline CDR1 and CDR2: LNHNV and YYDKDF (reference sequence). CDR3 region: CATHGLGAEKLFF. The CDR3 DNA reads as TGTGCCACCCACGGCCTGGGGGCGGAAAAACTGTTTTTT. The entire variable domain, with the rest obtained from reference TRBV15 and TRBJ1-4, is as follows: DAMVIQNPRYQVTQFGKPVTLSCSQTLNHNVMYWYQQKSSQAPKLLFHYYDKDFNNEADTPDNFQSRRPNTSFCFLDIRSPGLGDTAMYLCATHGLGAEKLFFGSGTQLSVL.